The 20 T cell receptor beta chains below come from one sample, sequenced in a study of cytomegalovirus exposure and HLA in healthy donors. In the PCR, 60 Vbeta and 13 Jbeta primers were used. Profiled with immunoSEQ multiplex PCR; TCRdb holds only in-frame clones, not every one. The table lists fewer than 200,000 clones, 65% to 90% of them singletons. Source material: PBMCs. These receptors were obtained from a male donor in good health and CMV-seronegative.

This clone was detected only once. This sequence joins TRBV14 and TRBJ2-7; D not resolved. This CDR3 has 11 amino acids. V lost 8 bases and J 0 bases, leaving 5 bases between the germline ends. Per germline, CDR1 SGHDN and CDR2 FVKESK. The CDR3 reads CASGPSYEQYF. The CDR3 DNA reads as TGTGCCAGCGGGCCCTCCTACGAGCAGTACTTC.

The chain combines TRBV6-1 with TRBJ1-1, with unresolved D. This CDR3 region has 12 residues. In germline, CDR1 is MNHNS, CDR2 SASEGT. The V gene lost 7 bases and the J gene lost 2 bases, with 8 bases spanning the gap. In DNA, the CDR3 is TGTGCCAGCATCCGGGGAAACACTGAAGCTTTCTTT. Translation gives CASIRGNTEAFF.

CDR3: CAISGYTGDLTNTGELFF. CDR3 DNA: TGTGCCATCAGTGGGTATACAGGGGACCTAACGAACACCGGGGAGCTGTTTTTT. The chain recombines TRBV10-3 with TRBJ2-2, with TRBD1 matching over 7 bases. Germline V gene sequence: CDR1 ENHRY, CDR2 SYGVKD. There are 18 residues in the CDR3. V lost 4 bases and J lost 0; bases outside the gene matches: 11.

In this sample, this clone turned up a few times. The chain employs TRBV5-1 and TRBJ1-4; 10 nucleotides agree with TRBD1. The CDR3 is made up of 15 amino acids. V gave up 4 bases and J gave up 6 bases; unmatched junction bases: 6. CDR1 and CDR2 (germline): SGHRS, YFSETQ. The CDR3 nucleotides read TGCGCCAGCAGCACCACCGGGACAGGGGATGAAAAACTGTTTTTT. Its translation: CASSTTGTGDEKLFF.

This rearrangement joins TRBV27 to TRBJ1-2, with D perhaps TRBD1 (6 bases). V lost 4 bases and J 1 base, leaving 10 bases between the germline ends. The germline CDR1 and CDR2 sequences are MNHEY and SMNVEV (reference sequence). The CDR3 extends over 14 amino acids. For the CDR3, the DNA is TGTGCCAGCAGTTCCCTACAGGGTAACTATGGCTACACCTTC. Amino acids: CASSSLQGNYGYTF.

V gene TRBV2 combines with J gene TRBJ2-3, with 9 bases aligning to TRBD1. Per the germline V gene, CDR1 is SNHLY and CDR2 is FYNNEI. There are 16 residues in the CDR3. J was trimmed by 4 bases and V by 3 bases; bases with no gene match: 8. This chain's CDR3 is CASSEAGQGFADTQYF. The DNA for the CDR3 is TGTGCCAGCAGTGAGGCGGGACAGGGTTTCGCAGATACGCAGTATTTT.

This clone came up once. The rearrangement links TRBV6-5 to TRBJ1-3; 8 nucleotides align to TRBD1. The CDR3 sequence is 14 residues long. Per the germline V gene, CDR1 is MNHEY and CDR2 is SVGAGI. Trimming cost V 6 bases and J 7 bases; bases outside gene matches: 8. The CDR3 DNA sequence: TGTGCCAGCAGACGGACAGGGAATCGGAACACCATATATTTT. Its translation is CASRRTGNRNTIYF.

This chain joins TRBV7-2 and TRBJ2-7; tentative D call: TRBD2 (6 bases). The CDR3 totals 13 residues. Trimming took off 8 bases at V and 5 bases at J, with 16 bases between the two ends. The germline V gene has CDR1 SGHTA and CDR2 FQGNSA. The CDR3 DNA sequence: TGTGCCAGCGCCCGGGACTGGGGGGACGAGCAGTACTTC. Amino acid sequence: CASARDWGDEQYF.

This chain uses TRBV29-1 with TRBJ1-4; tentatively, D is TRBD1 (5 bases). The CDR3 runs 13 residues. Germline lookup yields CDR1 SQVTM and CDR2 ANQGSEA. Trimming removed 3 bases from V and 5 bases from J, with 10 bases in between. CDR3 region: CSVETENNEKLFF. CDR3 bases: TGCAGCGTTGAGACAGAGAACAATGAAAAACTGTTTTTT.

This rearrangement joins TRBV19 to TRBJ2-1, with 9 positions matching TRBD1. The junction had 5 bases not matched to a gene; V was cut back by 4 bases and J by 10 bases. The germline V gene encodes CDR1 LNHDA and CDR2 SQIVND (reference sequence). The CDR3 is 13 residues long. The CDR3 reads CASSTQGAGEQFF. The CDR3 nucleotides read TGTGCCAGTAGTACACAGGGGGCAGGAGAGCAGTTCTTC.

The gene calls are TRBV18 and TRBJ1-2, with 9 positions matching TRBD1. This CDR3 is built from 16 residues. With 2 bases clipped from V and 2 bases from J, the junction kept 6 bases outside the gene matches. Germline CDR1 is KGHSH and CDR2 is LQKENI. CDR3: CASSPADRGLNYGYTF. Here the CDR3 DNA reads TGTGCCAGCTCACCAGCCGACAGGGGGTTGAACTATGGCTACACCTTC.

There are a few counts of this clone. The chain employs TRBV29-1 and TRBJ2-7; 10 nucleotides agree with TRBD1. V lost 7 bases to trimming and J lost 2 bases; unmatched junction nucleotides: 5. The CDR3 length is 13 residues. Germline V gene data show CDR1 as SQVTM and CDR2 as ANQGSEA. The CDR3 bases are TGCAGCGCGATAGGACAGGGGGCCTACGAGCAGTACTTC. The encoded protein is CSAIGQGAYEQYF.

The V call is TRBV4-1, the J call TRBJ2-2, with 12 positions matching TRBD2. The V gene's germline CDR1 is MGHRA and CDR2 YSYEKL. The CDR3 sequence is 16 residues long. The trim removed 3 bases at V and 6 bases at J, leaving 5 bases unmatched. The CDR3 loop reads CASSQLAGGAAGELFF. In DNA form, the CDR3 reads TGCGCCAGCAGCCAGCTAGCGGGGGGGGCCGCCGGGGAGCTGTTTTTT.

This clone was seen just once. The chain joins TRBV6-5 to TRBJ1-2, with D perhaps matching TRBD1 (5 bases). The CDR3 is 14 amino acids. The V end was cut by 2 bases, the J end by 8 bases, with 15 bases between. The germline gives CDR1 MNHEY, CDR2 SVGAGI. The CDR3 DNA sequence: TGTGCCAGCAGTTACGGGGGGGGGAGGTACGGCTACACCTTC. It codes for CASSYGGGRYGYTF.

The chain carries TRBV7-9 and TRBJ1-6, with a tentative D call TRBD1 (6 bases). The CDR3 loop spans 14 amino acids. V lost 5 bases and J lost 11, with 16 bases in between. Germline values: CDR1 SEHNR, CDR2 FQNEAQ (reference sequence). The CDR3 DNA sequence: TGTGCCAGCAGCGCTACCTCTGGACAGACACCCCTCCACTTT. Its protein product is CASSATSGQTPLHF.

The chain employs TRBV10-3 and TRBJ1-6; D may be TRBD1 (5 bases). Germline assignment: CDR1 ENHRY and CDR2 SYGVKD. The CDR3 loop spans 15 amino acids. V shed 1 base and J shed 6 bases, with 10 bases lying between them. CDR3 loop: CAISEYRPSNSPLHF. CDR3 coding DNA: TGTGCCATCAGTGAGTACAGGCCTTCTAATTCACCCCTCCACTTT.

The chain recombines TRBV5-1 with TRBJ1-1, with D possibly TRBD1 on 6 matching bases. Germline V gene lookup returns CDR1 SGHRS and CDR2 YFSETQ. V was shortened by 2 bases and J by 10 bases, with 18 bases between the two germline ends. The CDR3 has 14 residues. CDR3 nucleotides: TGCGCCAGCAGCTTTGAGGGACACACTCAGGGAGCTTTCTTT. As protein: CASSFEGHTQGAFF.

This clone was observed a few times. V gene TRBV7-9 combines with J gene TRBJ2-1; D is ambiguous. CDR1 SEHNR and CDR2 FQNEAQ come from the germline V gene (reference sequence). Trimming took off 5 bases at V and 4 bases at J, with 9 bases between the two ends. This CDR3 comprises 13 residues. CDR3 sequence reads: CASSRYGYNEQFF. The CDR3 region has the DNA TGTGCCAGCAGCCGCTACGGGTACAATGAGCAGTTCTTC. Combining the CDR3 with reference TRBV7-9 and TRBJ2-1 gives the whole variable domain DTGVSQNPRHKITKRGQNVTFRCDPISEHNRLYWYRQTLGQGPEFLTYFQNEAQLEKSRLLSDRFSAERPKGSFSTLEIQRTEQGDSAMYLCASSRYGYNEQFFGPGTRLTVL.

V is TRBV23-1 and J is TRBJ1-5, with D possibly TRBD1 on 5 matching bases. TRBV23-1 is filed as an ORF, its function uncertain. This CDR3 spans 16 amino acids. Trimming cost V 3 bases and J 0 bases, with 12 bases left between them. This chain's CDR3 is CASSHIRQNSNQPQHF. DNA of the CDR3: TGCGCCAGCAGTCATATTCGACAGAATAGCAATCAGCCCCAGCATTTT.

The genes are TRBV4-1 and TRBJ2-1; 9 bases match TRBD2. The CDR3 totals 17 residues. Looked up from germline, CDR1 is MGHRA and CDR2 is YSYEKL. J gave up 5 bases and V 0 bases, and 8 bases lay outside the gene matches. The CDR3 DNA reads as TGCGCCAGCAGCCAAGATTTACGTGCGGGGGGGGACAATGAGCAGTTCTTC. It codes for CASSQDLRAGGDNEQFF.